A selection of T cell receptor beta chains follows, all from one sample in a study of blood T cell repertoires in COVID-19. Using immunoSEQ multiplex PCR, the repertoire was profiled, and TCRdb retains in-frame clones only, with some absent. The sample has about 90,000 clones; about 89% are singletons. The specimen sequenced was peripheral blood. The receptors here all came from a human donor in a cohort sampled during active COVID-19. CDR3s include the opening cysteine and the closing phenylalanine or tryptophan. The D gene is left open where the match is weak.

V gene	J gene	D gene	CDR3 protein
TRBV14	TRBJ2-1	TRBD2	CASSPGTSGLIPIYNEQFF
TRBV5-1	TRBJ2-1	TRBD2	CASSVGEGGYNEQFF
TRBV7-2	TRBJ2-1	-	CASSEGALYNEQFF
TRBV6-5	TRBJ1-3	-	CASSPGGRNTIYF
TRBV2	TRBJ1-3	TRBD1	CASSFDRGQTGNTIYF
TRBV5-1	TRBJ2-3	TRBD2	CASSYLGGAGGTDTQYF
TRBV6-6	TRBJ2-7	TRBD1	CASGPGGTGEQYF
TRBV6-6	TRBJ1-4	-	CASSIDQATGGEKLFF
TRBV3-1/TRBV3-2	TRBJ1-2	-	CASSPGGRGYTF
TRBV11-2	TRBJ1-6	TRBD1	CASSRDSPSPLHF
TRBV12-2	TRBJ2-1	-	CASRPGSFDNEQFF
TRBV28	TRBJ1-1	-	CASSFHSMNTEAFF
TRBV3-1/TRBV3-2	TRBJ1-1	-	CASSQVGSNTEAFF
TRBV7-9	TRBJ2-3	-	CASSSQGRDTQYF
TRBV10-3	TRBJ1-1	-	CAIKGNSGTEAFF
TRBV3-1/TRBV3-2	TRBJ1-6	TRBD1	CASSPQGNRSPLHF
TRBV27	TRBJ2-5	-	CASSSSPQGPEGTQYF
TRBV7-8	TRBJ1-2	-	CASSPSGVYGYTF
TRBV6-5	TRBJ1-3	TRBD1	CASSFDRGLSGNTIYF
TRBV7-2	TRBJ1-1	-	CASSPRGQGTEAFF
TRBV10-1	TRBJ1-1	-	CANPVKGGMNTEAFF
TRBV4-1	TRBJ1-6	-	CASSQDPTWYRARNSPLHF
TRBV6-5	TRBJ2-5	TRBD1	CASQYRGIQETQYF
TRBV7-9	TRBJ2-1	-	CASSLAESSYNEQFF
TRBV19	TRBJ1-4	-	CASSSLDWKLFF
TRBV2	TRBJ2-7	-	CASREGPKALEQYF
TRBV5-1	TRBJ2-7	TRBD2	CASSRTSGGPPYEQYF
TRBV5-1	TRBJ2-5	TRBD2	CASSLPTSGANQETQYF
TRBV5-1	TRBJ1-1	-	CASSLSAASNTEAFF
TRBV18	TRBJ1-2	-	CASSPDLEANYGYTF
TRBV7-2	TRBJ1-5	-	CASSAAQGQGQPQHF
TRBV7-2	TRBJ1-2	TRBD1	CASSLERTGGENGYTF
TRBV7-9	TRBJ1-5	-	CASSSQGFNQPQHF
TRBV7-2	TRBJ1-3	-	CASSLAAGPGNTIYF
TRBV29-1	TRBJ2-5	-	CSARIDYIGETQYF
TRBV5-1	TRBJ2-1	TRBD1	CASTFAFPGQGDYEQFF
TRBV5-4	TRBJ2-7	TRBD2	CASSNPSGGSYYEQYF